These T cell receptor beta chains were read from a single sample in a study of CD8+ T cells in alopecia areata. Assay used: immunoSEQ multiplex PCR; TCRdb lists only in-frame clones, some missing. The data contain nearly 110,000 clones, over 80% of them singletons. The sequences come from CD8+ T cells sorted from blood, collected at week 24, from a patient treated with tofacitinib. The source is a human donor with alopecia areata. The CDR3 runs from the conserved cysteine through the conserved F or W. Fields, in order: V gene, D gene, clone size, J gene, CDR3 DNA, CDR3 protein. D genes are given only for firm matches. Only some rows state a clone size, as once, few, many or a class for expanded clones.

V gene: TRBV6-6; D gene: NA; clone size: NA; J gene: TRBJ2-7; CDR3 DNA: TGTGCCAGCAGTTACTCGGTACAGACCTCCTACGAGCAGTACTTC; CDR3 protein: CASSYSVQTSYEQYF
V gene: TRBV4-1; D gene: TRBD1; clone size: NA; J gene: TRBJ2-7; CDR3 DNA: TGCGCCAGCAGCCATTCTGGGACAGGGGAGGTCTACGAGCAGTACTTC; CDR3 protein: CASSHSGTGEVYEQYF
V gene: TRBV4-3; D gene: NA; clone size: once; J gene: TRBJ2-7; CDR3 DNA: TGCGCCAGCAGCCAGAACCGGAATTACGAGCAGTACTTC; CDR3 protein: CASSQNRNYEQYF
V gene: TRBV19; D gene: NA; clone size: NA; J gene: TRBJ2-7; CDR3 DNA: TGTGCCAGTAGTATGTTTCAGTCTGGGGACTACGAGCAGTACTTC; CDR3 protein: CASSMFQSGDYEQYF
V gene: TRBV19; D gene: NA; clone size: once; J gene: TRBJ1-5; CDR3 DNA: TGTGCCAGTAGTATAAGGGTTTTAAGCAATCAGCCCCAGCATTTT; CDR3 protein: CASSIRVLSNQPQHF
V gene: TRBV5-1; D gene: NA; clone size: NA; J gene: TRBJ2-7; CDR3 DNA: TGCGCCAGCAGGCTGGACAGCCTGTACGAGCAGTACTTC; CDR3 protein: CASRLDSLYEQYF
V gene: TRBV7-9; D gene: NA; clone size: NA; J gene: TRBJ1-1; CDR3 DNA: TGTGCCAGCAGCTCGATATGGGGGGTCCCCTTCAACACTGAAGCTTTCTTT; CDR3 protein: CASSSIWGVPFNTEAFF
V gene: TRBV7-9; D gene: TRBD1; clone size: once; J gene: TRBJ1-3; CDR3 DNA: TGTGCCAGCAACCGGGACAGGGAGCTAAACACCATATATTTT; CDR3 protein: CASNRDRELNTIYF
V gene: TRBV30; D gene: NA; clone size: NA; J gene: TRBJ2-7; CDR3 DNA: TGTGCCTGGAGTGCCGGGATCCCAAACTACGAGCAGTACTTC; CDR3 protein: CAWSAGIPNYEQYF
V gene: TRBV15; D gene: NA; clone size: NA; J gene: TRBJ2-7; CDR3 DNA: TGTGCCACCAGGGATTCCTACGAGCAGTACTTC; CDR3 protein: CATRDSYEQYF
V gene: TRBV4-3; D gene: TRBD1; clone size: NA; J gene: TRBJ2-7; CDR3 DNA: TGCGCCAGCAGCCAAGGTCGACAGGGGGGGTTCTACGAGCAGTACTTC; CDR3 protein: CASSQGRQGGFYEQYF
V gene: TRBV9; D gene: NA; clone size: NA; J gene: TRBJ2-7; CDR3 DNA: TGTGCCAGCAGCGTAGGTGGGTCCGAGCAGTACTTC; CDR3 protein: CASSVGGSEQYF
V gene: TRBV19; D gene: TRBD2; clone size: NA; J gene: TRBJ2-5; CDR3 DNA: TGTGCCAGTAGTATATCTAGCGGGGGAGCGGAGACCCAGTACTTC; CDR3 protein: CASSISSGGAETQYF
V gene: TRBV6-5; D gene: NA; clone size: NA; J gene: TRBJ2-7; CDR3 DNA: TGTGCCAGCAGTTACGTTCCGGGGGCGGTCAGCGAGCAGTACTTC; CDR3 protein: CASSYVPGAVSEQYF
V gene: TRBV7-9; D gene: NA; clone size: NA; J gene: TRBJ1-6; CDR3 DNA: TGTGCCAGCAGCAAGGGAGTGGGTTATAATTCACCCCTCCACTTT; CDR3 protein: CASSKGVGYNSPLHF
V gene: TRBV2; D gene: NA; clone size: NA; J gene: TRBJ2-2; CDR3 DNA: TGTGCCAGCAGTGGGCGAGGGGGTGAATCCCGAACTGGGGAGCTGTTTTTT; CDR3 protein: CASSGRGGESRTGELFF